The 9 T cell receptor beta chains listed next were all sequenced from one sample in a study of cytomegalovirus exposure and HLA in healthy donors. Produced via immunoSEQ multiplex PCR; TCRdb's table is partial and in-frame only. The sample includes almost 65,000 clones, approximately 90% seen only once; the top ten take approximately 1.7%. The sequenced material came from PBMCs. These receptors were taken from a young woman in good health and CMV-seronegative.

This chain joins TRBV6-1 and TRBJ1-5; 7 bases fit TRBD1. Germline trimming cut 6 bases from V and 5 bases from J; bases unmatched to any gene: 4. Germline V gives CDR1 MNHNS, CDR2 SASEGT. The CDR3 consists of 13 residues. As DNA, the CDR3 is TGTGCCAGCAGCGGACAGGACTATCAGCCCCAGCATTTT. Protein: CASSGQDYQPQHF.

The chain employs TRBV10-3 and TRBJ2-5; 7 nucleotides agree with TRBD1. Germline V lookup: CDR1 ENHRY, CDR2 SYGVKD. This CDR3 has 13 residues. The trim removed 4 bases at V and 3 bases at J, leaving 2 bases unmatched. The CDR3 DNA reads TGTGCCATCAGTGGGACAGGAGAAGAGACCCAGTACTTC. Its protein is CAISGTGEETQYF.

This sequence joins TRBV7-3 and TRBJ2-7; D remains ambiguous. This CDR3 has 13 residues. V lost 5 bases and J 2 bases, leaving 10 bases between the germline ends. Looked up from germline, CDR1 is SGHTA and CDR2 is FQGTGA. The DNA of the CDR3 is TGTGCCAGCAGCAAAAACGAGGCCTACGAGCAGTACTTC. As protein: CASSKNEAYEQYF.

The chain recombines TRBV5-1 with TRBJ1-2; tentatively, D is TRBD1 (5 bases). The length of the CDR3 is 14 residues. Trimming left V 2 bases short and J 4 bases short, with 12 bases between. CDR1 is SGHRS and CDR2 is YFSETQ in the germline V gene. In nucleotides, the CDR3 is TGCGCCAGCAGCTTAGGACACATCACCTATGGCTACACCTTC. Its protein is CASSLGHITYGYTF.

The chain links TRBV2 to TRBJ2-4; D unresolved. This CDR3 has 11 residues. V lost 6 bases and J lost 9, with 9 bases in between. Germline assignment: CDR1 SNHLY and CDR2 FYNNEI. The CDR3 spells CASRQEGIQYF. Here the CDR3 DNA reads TGTGCCAGCAGGCAGGAAGGCATTCAGTACTTC.

The chain employs TRBV5-1 and TRBJ2-1, with TRBD2 matching 11 bases. Germline assignment: CDR1 SGHRS and CDR2 YFSETQ. V shed 5 bases, J shed 1 base, and the junction held 2 bases outside the gene matches. This CDR3 comprises 15 residues. CDR3 DNA sequence: TGCGCCAGCAGACTAGCGGGAGAATCCTACAATGAGCAGTTCTTC. It translates to CASRLAGESYNEQFF.

The rearrangement joins TRBV6-5 to TRBJ2-7; the D is unclear. V was trimmed by 0 bases and J by 6 bases, leaving 6 bases between them. CDR3 length: 12 residues. The germline gives CDR1 MNHEY, CDR2 SVGAGI. This CDR3 is CASSYSTGEQYF. CDR3 nucleotides: TGTGCCAGCAGTTACTCGACGGGCGAGCAGTACTTC.

This clone was found once. The rearrangement joins TRBV5-1 to TRBJ2-1; D is perhaps TRBD2 (5 bases). The CDR3 sequence is 13 residues long. Per the germline V gene, CDR1 is SGHRS and CDR2 is YFSETQ. V was clipped by 6 bases and J by 8 bases, with 15 bases between them. CDR3 DNA: TGCGCCAGCAACCGAGAGGGAATCGATGAGCAGTTCTTC. This translates into CASNREGIDEQFF.

The chain has TRBV2 and TRBJ1-1; 8 nucleotides match TRBD1. With V trimmed by 3 bases and J by 5 bases, 2 bases remained unmatched. The CDR3 has 13 residues. The germline CDR1 and CDR2 sequences are SNHLY and FYNNEI. The CDR3 is CASSEDRVTEAFF. Written as DNA, the CDR3 is TGTGCCAGCAGTGAGGACAGGGTGACTGAAGCTTTCTTT.